This T cell receptor beta chain came from a study of molecular identifiers for immune sequencing clone quantification. The germline gives CDR1 DFQATT, CDR2 SNEGSKA (reference sequence). This CDR3 has 13 residues. V dropped 3 bases and J dropped 4 bases, with 13 bases sitting between them. Construction of naive CD8 libraries employed roughly 20,000 to 1,000,000 sorted cells together with 10%, 30% or 50% RNA. TCRdb redid the calling of the PCR reads with MiXCR, one entry per CDR3 protein. Of about 640,000 distinct CDR3 sequences listed, just under 20% are singletons. This clonotype was recorded at least ten times.

The receptor comes from a human donor in good health. Some libraries in this study had Jurkat cell RNA spiked in. Material for sequencing was naive CD8+ T cells from blood, with Jurkat cell RNA spiked in. Specified subset: FACS-sorted CD8+CD4-CCR7+CD45RA+ naive T cells. The chain carries TRBV20-1 and TRBJ2-7; no firm D call. The CDR3 coding sequence is TGCAGTGCTAGCGACAACGACGGGTACGAGCAGTACTTC. This sequence encodes CSASDNDGYEQYF.